This paragraph covers one TCR beta chain sequence. Antigen specificity is unknown. This entry belongs to a study of cytomegalovirus exposure and HLA in healthy donors. Study-level findings and limits: Most CMV-associated TCR beta chains appeared HLA-restricted in a later analysis.

A multiplex PCR was run with 60 Vbeta primers and 13 Jbeta primers. TCRdb's table, derived via immunoSEQ multiplex PCR, lists solely in-frame clones and lacks some. The sample lists around 150,000 clones; roughly three quarters were seen once. The CDR3 has 16 residues. Germline CDR1 SNHLY, CDR2 FYNNEI. V was pared by 6 bases and J by 0 bases, with 12 bases between. Sample: PBMCs. The sequence came from a middle-aged man in good health and CMV-seropositive. This rearrangement joins TRBV2 to TRBJ1-6; weak D call: TRBD1 (6 bases). The DNA of the CDR3 is TGTGCCAGCAGGCCCACAGGGAGCTCCTATAATTCACCCCTCCACTTT. Translating it yields CASRPTGSSYNSPLHF.